The T cell receptor beta chain under discussion was sequenced for a study of CD8 T cells in Susac syndrome. Overall study context: When blood was collected, patients with Susac syndrome were therapy-naive, were taking corticosteroids, or were receiving intravenous immunoglobulin alone.

The RNA, roughly 0.45 to 1 ug, was put through reverse transcription using random hexamers. Amplification of TCR beta CDR3 by immunoSEQ multiplex PCR spanned 54 Vbeta and 13 Jbeta. One entry per CDR3 protein results from TCRdb running MiXCR on the immunoSEQ multiplex PCR reads. The sample has some 99,000 distinct CDR3 sequences, around 94% seen once. TEMRA cells were FACS-enriched, unlike CD8+ and CD4+ T cells, which were negatively isolated. V was cut by 5 bases and J by 5 bases, with 15 bases left in between. The CDR3 spans 14 residues. The receptor was derived from a human donor with Susac syndrome. V is TRBV12-3 or TRBV12-4 and J is TRBJ1-1; D call uncertain. Sequencing was performed on CD4+ T cells from PBMCs. The CDR3 DNA follows: TGTGCCAGCAGTCCCCCGAGAGGCTGGACTGAAGCTTTCTTT. Translated: CASSPPRGWTEAFF.